A selection of T cell receptor beta chains follows, all from one sample in a study of blood T cell repertoires in COVID-19. Assay used: immunoSEQ multiplex PCR; TCRdb lists only in-frame clones, some missing. The repertoire holds around 200,000 clones, with approximately 90% as singletons. Sequencing input: peripheral blood. The receptors were sampled from a man aged 18 to 29 with active or convalescent COVID-19. The CDR3 runs from the conserved cysteine through the conserved F or W. The D gene is left open where the match is weak. Some rows mark clone size as missing; the rest say once, few, many or name a class of expanded clone.

clone_size: NA; j_call: TRBJ1-1; v_call: TRBV20-1; d_call: NA; cdr3_aa: CSALTEERAFF; cdr3_nt: TGCAGTGCTTTGACAGAAGAGCGAGCTTTCTTT
clone_size: NA; j_call: TRBJ1-1; v_call: TRBV9; d_call: TRBD1; cdr3_aa: CASSRDGQGGTEAFF; cdr3_nt: TGTGCCAGCAGCCGAGATGGACAGGGGGGCACTGAAGCTTTCTTT
clone_size: NA; j_call: TRBJ2-7; v_call: TRBV7-2; d_call: TRBD2; cdr3_aa: CASSLGLAGSPHEQYF; cdr3_nt: TGTGCCAGCAGCTTGGGACTAGCGGGGTCCCCCCACGAGCAGTACTTC
clone_size: NA; j_call: TRBJ2-1; v_call: TRBV19; d_call: TRBD2; cdr3_aa: CASSELAGSSYNEQFF; cdr3_nt: TGTGCCAGTAGTGAACTAGCGGGGAGCTCCTACAATGAGCAGTTCTTC
clone_size: NA; j_call: TRBJ2-1; v_call: TRBV19; d_call: NA; cdr3_aa: CASSMWQGYNEQFF; cdr3_nt: TGTGCCAGTAGTATGTGGCAGGGTTACAATGAGCAGTTCTTC
clone_size: NA; j_call: TRBJ2-1; v_call: TRBV10-1; d_call: TRBD2; cdr3_aa: CASSTSGGWNEQFF; cdr3_nt: TGCGCCAGCTCTACTAGCGGGGGGTGGAATGAGCAGTTCTTC
clone_size: NA; j_call: TRBJ1-6; v_call: TRBV2; d_call: NA; cdr3_aa: CASSDQAGSPLHF; cdr3_nt: TGTGCCAGCAGTGACCAGGCGGGATCACCCCTCCACTTT
clone_size: NA; j_call: TRBJ2-7; v_call: TRBV6-2/TRBV6-3; d_call: NA; cdr3_aa: CASSFPLGGREQYF; cdr3_nt: TGTGCCAGCAGTTTCCCTTTAGGGGGTCGGGAGCAGTACTTC
clone_size: once; j_call: TRBJ2-1; v_call: TRBV6-5; d_call: TRBD2; cdr3_aa: CASKRLAGGNEQFF; cdr3_nt: TGTGCCAGCAAGAGACTAGCGGGGGGCAATGAGCAGTTCTTC
clone_size: NA; j_call: TRBJ1-2; v_call: TRBV28; d_call: NA; cdr3_aa: CASSLPSGWTF; cdr3_nt: TGTGCCAGCAGTTTGCCCTCAGGGTGGACCTTC
clone_size: few; j_call: TRBJ1-2; v_call: TRBV7-8; d_call: NA; cdr3_aa: CASSLRETVGRNYGYTF; cdr3_nt: TGTGCCAGCAGCTTACGGGAGACAGTAGGCCGAAACTATGGCTACACCTTC
clone_size: NA; j_call: TRBJ2-1; v_call: TRBV6-2/TRBV6-3; d_call: TRBD2; cdr3_aa: CASSPQWREDHNEQFF; cdr3_nt: TGTGCCAGCAGCCCCCAATGGCGGGAGGACCACAATGAGCAGTTCTTC
clone_size: once; j_call: TRBJ1-1; v_call: TRBV6-5; d_call: NA; cdr3_aa: CASSYGGAEAFF; cdr3_nt: TGTGCCAGCAGTTACGGTGGAGCTGAAGCTTTCTTT
clone_size: once; j_call: TRBJ1-4; v_call: TRBV6-1; d_call: NA; cdr3_aa: CASSGVTNEKLFF; cdr3_nt: TGTGCCAGCAGCGGGGTAACTAATGAAAAACTGTTTTTT
clone_size: NA; j_call: TRBJ2-3; v_call: TRBV7-9; d_call: TRBD2; cdr3_aa: CASSPSGGSTDTQYF; cdr3_nt: TGTGCCAGCAGCCCTAGCGGGGGAAGCACAGATACGCAGTATTTT
clone_size: NA; j_call: TRBJ1-1; v_call: TRBV28; d_call: TRBD1; cdr3_aa: CASSFLPGQDTEAFF; cdr3_nt: TGTGCCAGCAGTTTCCTACCGGGACAGGACACTGAAGCTTTCTTT
clone_size: few; j_call: TRBJ1-1; v_call: TRBV5-6; d_call: NA; cdr3_aa: CASSPLQGARAFF; cdr3_nt: TGTGCCAGCAGCCCATTACAGGGAGCACGGGCTTTCTTT
clone_size: once; j_call: TRBJ2-1; v_call: TRBV7-9; d_call: TRBD2; cdr3_aa: CASSLPLAGENEQFF; cdr3_nt: TGTGCCAGCAGCTTGCCCCTAGCGGGGGAGAATGAGCAGTTCTTC
clone_size: NA; j_call: TRBJ1-4; v_call: TRBV11-2; d_call: NA; cdr3_aa: CASTPTGNNEKLFF; cdr3_nt: TGTGCCAGCACCCCAACAGGGAATAATGAAAAACTGTTTTTT
clone_size: once; j_call: TRBJ2-1; v_call: TRBV6-6; d_call: NA; cdr3_aa: CASSYWASHNEQFF; cdr3_nt: TGTGCCAGCAGTTATTGGGCCTCTCACAATGAGCAGTTCTTC
clone_size: few; j_call: TRBJ1-1; v_call: TRBV28; d_call: NA; cdr3_aa: CASSPPPVVFNTEAFF; cdr3_nt: TGTGCCAGCAGTCCCCCCCCGGTGGTGTTCAACACTGAAGCTTTCTTT
clone_size: NA; j_call: TRBJ1-1; v_call: TRBV18; d_call: NA; cdr3_aa: CASSPQGQGTEAFF; cdr3_nt: TGTGCCAGCTCACCACAAGGTCAGGGGACTGAAGCTTTCTTT
clone_size: NA; j_call: TRBJ1-1; v_call: TRBV6-4; d_call: TRBD1; cdr3_aa: CASRQDRVSAEAFF; cdr3_nt: TGTGCCAGCAGACAGGACAGGGTTAGTGCTGAAGCTTTCTTT
clone_size: NA; j_call: TRBJ1-1; v_call: TRBV10-3; d_call: TRBD1; cdr3_aa: CAISRTGTNTEAFF; cdr3_nt: TGTGCCATCAGTAGGACAGGGACTAACACTGAAGCTTTCTTT
clone_size: NA; j_call: TRBJ1-1; v_call: TRBV19; d_call: NA; cdr3_aa: CASSIDMAGWNEAFF; cdr3_nt: TGTGCCAGTAGTATAGATATGGCAGGGTGGAATGAAGCTTTCTTT
clone_size: NA; j_call: TRBJ1-1; v_call: TRBV25-1; d_call: NA; cdr3_aa: CASSRRDPGGVTEAFF; cdr3_nt: TGTGCCAGCAGTAGACGGGACCCAGGAGGGGTTACTGAAGCTTTCTTT
clone_size: NA; j_call: TRBJ2-1; v_call: TRBV10-3; d_call: TRBD1; cdr3_aa: CAISPGGSYINNEQFF; cdr3_nt: TGTGCCATCAGCCCAGGGGGCTCCTACATAAACAATGAGCAGTTCTTC
clone_size: NA; j_call: TRBJ1-1; v_call: TRBV18; d_call: NA; cdr3_aa: CASSPDSWRTEAFF; cdr3_nt: TGTGCCAGCTCACCGGACAGTTGGCGGACTGAAGCTTTCTTT
clone_size: NA; j_call: TRBJ2-3; v_call: TRBV29-1; d_call: NA; cdr3_aa: CSVVRQTTDTQYF; cdr3_nt: TGCAGCGTTGTAAGACAGACCACAGATACGCAGTATTTT
clone_size: NA; j_call: TRBJ2-1; v_call: TRBV9; d_call: TRBD2; cdr3_aa: CASSATSGGYNEQFF; cdr3_nt: TGTGCCAGCAGCGCAACTAGCGGGGGATACAATGAGCAGTTCTTC
clone_size: once; j_call: TRBJ2-3; v_call: TRBV5-1; d_call: NA; cdr3_aa: CASSLVAGSTDTQYF; cdr3_nt: TGCGCCAGCAGCTTGGTTGCGGGTAGCACAGATACGCAGTATTTT
clone_size: NA; j_call: TRBJ1-1; v_call: TRBV27; d_call: NA; cdr3_aa: CASGLGGLRDTEAFF; cdr3_nt: TGTGCCAGCGGACTTGGGGGGTTGCGGGACACTGAAGCTTTCTTT
clone_size: NA; j_call: TRBJ1-1; v_call: TRBV27; d_call: NA; cdr3_aa: CASTPGGSTEAFF; cdr3_nt: TGTGCCAGCACTCCAGGTGGCAGCACTGAAGCTTTCTTT
clone_size: NA; j_call: TRBJ1-1; v_call: TRBV5-1; d_call: TRBD1; cdr3_aa: CASSLDRGQMNTEAFF; cdr3_nt: TGCGCCAGCAGCTTGGACAGGGGGCAGATGAACACTGAAGCTTTCTTT
clone_size: few; j_call: TRBJ2-3; v_call: TRBV13; d_call: TRBD2; cdr3_aa: CASSGGMTGTSGIHSTDTQYF; cdr3_nt: TGTGCCAGCAGCGGGGGGATGACCGGGACTAGCGGCATTCATAGCACAGATACGCAGTATTTT
clone_size: few; j_call: TRBJ2-7; v_call: TRBV24-1; d_call: TRBD2; cdr3_aa: CATSDRLAGAYEQYF; cdr3_nt: TGTGCCACCAGTGATCGACTAGCGGGAGCCTACGAGCAGTACTTC
clone_size: NA; j_call: TRBJ1-1; v_call: TRBV29-1; d_call: NA; cdr3_aa: CSVEPGGYTEAFF; cdr3_nt: TGCAGCGTTGAACCCGGAGGATACACTGAAGCTTTCTTT
clone_size: NA; j_call: TRBJ1-3; v_call: TRBV19; d_call: TRBD1; cdr3_aa: CASSTGTGYGNTIYF; cdr3_nt: TGTGCCAGTAGTACCGGGACAGGGTATGGAAACACCATATATTTT
clone_size: NA; j_call: TRBJ1-1; v_call: TRBV7-2; d_call: TRBD1; cdr3_aa: CASSSRGGTGGTEAFF; cdr3_nt: TGTGCCAGCAGCTCCCGTGGGGGGACAGGCGGCACTGAAGCTTTCTTT
clone_size: NA; j_call: TRBJ1-1; v_call: TRBV2; d_call: TRBD1; cdr3_aa: CASSESSTGAAFF; cdr3_nt: TGTGCCAGCAGTGAAAGTTCGACAGGGGCAGCTTTCTTT
clone_size: NA; j_call: TRBJ2-1; v_call: TRBV7-2; d_call: TRBD2; cdr3_aa: CASSYRLAGGWKSYNEQFF; cdr3_nt: TGTGCCAGCAGCTATAGACTAGCGGGAGGTTGGAAGTCCTACAATGAGCAGTTCTTC
clone_size: NA; j_call: TRBJ2-7; v_call: TRBV2; d_call: TRBD2; cdr3_aa: CASTELTSGEQYF; cdr3_nt: TGTGCCAGCACCGAGTTGACTAGCGGCGAGCAGTACTTC